These 18 T cell receptor beta chains were all obtained from the same sample, sequenced in a study of graft-versus-host responses after intestinal transplantation. Their recognized antigens are unknown. The data were produced by immunoSEQ multiplex PCR, yet TCRdb's version contains in-frame clones alone and is incomplete. The sample yields around 100,000 clones, 93% seen once. This specimen was unstimulated CD8+ T cells sorted from spleen or lymph node cells, taken before intestinal transplant. These TCRs come from a human donor who received an intestinal transplant.

V usage is TRBV10-2 and J usage is TRBJ2-7; 10 nucleotides align to TRBD2. This CDR3 region has 16 residues. Germline values: CDR1 WSHSY, CDR2 SAAADI. With 3 bases clipped from V and 1 base from J, the junction kept 6 bases outside the gene matches. DNA for the CDR3: TGCGCCAGCAGTGATAGACTAGCGGGTGAATCCTACGAGCAGTACTTC. Translation: CASSDRLAGESYEQYF.

The chain recombines TRBV2 with TRBJ2-3, with TRBD2 identical over 11 bases. V dropped 8 bases and J dropped 3; count of bases not matched to a gene: 7. Per germline, CDR1 SNHLY and CDR2 FYNNEI. The CDR3 loop spans 15 amino acids. CDR3 region: CASVKLAGVTDTQYF. The DNA of the CDR3 is TGTGCCAGCGTAAAACTAGCGGGGGTAACAGATACGCAGTATTTT.

This rearrangement joins TRBV30 to TRBJ1-2; the D is unclear. V lost 1 base and J lost 8, with 5 bases in between. CDR1 is GTSNPN, CDR2 SVGIG, per germline (reference sequence). The CDR3 loop spans 10 amino acids. The CDR3 DNA follows: TGTGCCTGGAGTGATGGAGGCTACACCTTC. Amino acid sequence: CAWSDGGYTF.

This chain connects TRBV11-2 to TRBJ2-3; weak D call: TRBD2 (5 bases). The CDR3 sequence is 15 residues long. V lost 8 bases, J lost 0 bases, and 15 bases lay in between. The V gene's germline CDR1 is SGHAT and CDR2 FQNNGV. DNA of the CDR3: TGTGCCAGCCGATCGTTACTAGGAAGCACAGATACGCAGTATTTT. Protein: CASRSLLGSTDTQYF.

The chain combines TRBV9 with TRBJ2-7; D call uncertain. Trimming stripped 0 bases from V and 7 bases from J, with 17 bases between. This CDR3 region has 15 residues. Germline V lookup: CDR1 SGDLS, CDR2 YYNGEE. Here the CDR3 reads CASSVGIGPREEQYF. CDR3 coding DNA: TGTGCCAGCAGCGTAGGAATCGGACCCCGTGAGGAGCAGTACTTC.

The chain carries TRBV9 and TRBJ2-7, with D maybe TRBD1 (6 bases). V was shortened by 0 bases and J by 3 bases, with 7 bases between the two germline ends. The CDR3 runs to 13 residues. CDR1 and CDR2 (germline): SGDLS, YYNGEE. The CDR3 sequence is CASSVAGDYEQYF. The DNA for the CDR3 is TGTGCCAGCAGCGTAGCAGGGGACTACGAGCAGTACTTC. The whole variable domain, remainder taken from reference TRBV9 and TRBJ2-7, is DSGVTQTPKHLITATGQRVTLRCSPRSGDLSVYWYQQSLDQGLQFLIQYYNGEERAKGNILERFSAQQFPDLHSELNLSSLELGDSALYFCASSVAGDYEQYFGPGTRLTVT.

The chain couples TRBV7-9 to TRBJ2-1; D is perhaps TRBD1 (5 bases). Looked up from germline, CDR1 is SEHNR and CDR2 is FQNEAQ (reference sequence). The CDR3 contains 12 residues. Between the trimmed V and J ends, which lost 7 bases and 5 bases, there was a span of 9 bases. CDR3 in amino acids: CASTLGDNEQFF. The CDR3 DNA reads as TGTGCCAGCACCCTAGGGGACAATGAGCAGTTCTTC.

Here the CDR3 DNA reads TGTGCCAGCAGCGTAGACCGAGGGGGCTCTGGAAACACCATATATTTT. Amino acids: CASSVDRGGSGNTIYF. V gene TRBV9 combines with J gene TRBJ1-3; D might be TRBD1 (6 bases). With 0 bases removed from V and 0 bases from J, the gap between germline ends came to 10 bases. The CDR3 spans 16 residues. Germline CDR1 and CDR2: SGDLS and YYNGEE.

The chain uses TRBV5-1 and TRBJ2-2; the D is unclear. CDR3 size: 14 residues. V dropped 4 bases and J dropped 6 bases, with 13 bases sitting between them. Per germline, CDR1 SGHRS and CDR2 YFSETQ. The CDR3 sequence: CASSPKGVSGELFF. The CDR3 region has the DNA TGCGCCAGCAGCCCGAAAGGAGTATCCGGGGAGCTGTTTTTT.

J is TRBJ1-2 and V is TRBV19; possible D gene TRBD1, 5 bases. The CDR3 contains 12 residues. The V gene lost 3 bases and the J gene lost 8 bases, with 10 bases spanning the gap. Germline V CDR1 and CDR2: LNHDA, SQIVND (reference sequence). CDR3 in amino acids: CASSMGTSGYTF. CDR3 nucleotide sequence: TGTGCCAGTAGTATGGGGACGTCCGGCTACACCTTC. Full variable domain (outside the CDR3, taken from reference TRBV19 and TRBJ1-2): DGGITQSPKYLFRKEGQNVTLSCEQNLNHDAMYWYRQDPGQGLRLIYYSQIVNDFQKGDIAEGYSVSREKKESFPLTVTSAQKNPTAFYLCASSMGTSGYTFGSGTRLTVV.

The chain joins TRBV6-6 to TRBJ2-7; TRBD1 agrees at 11 bases. The CDR3 covers 13 residues. Per germline, CDR1 MNHNY and CDR2 SVGAGI (reference sequence). V gave up 10 bases and J gave up 5 bases; unmatched junction bases: 7. Written as DNA, the CDR3 is TGTGCCATCTCCGGGACAGGGGGTAACGAGCAGTACTTC. Amino acid sequence: CAISGTGGNEQYF.

The gene calls are TRBV4-1 and TRBJ2-1; D is undetermined. The CDR3 length is 13 residues. Germline CDR1 MGHRA, CDR2 YSYEKL. V lost 1 base, J lost 8 bases, and 9 bases lay in between. The CDR3 reads CASSQVDGHEQFF. The CDR3 DNA sequence: TGCGCCAGCAGCCAAGTCGACGGACATGAGCAGTTCTTC.

The chain uses TRBV2 and TRBJ2-2, with 7 bases matching TRBD1. Trimming cost V 6 bases and J 4 bases; bases outside gene matches: 5. This CDR3 has 14 amino acids. The germline gives CDR1 SNHLY, CDR2 FYNNEI. The CDR3: CASSYTGATGELFF. The DNA for the CDR3 is TGTGCCAGCAGCTATACAGGGGCCACCGGGGAGCTGTTTTTT.

This chain connects TRBV6-1 to TRBJ2-7; 7 bases line up with TRBD2. From germline, CDR1 is MNHNS and CDR2 SASEGT. V dropped 10 bases and J dropped 4; count of bases not matched to a gene: 10. The CDR3 has 13 residues. CDR3 DNA sequence: TGTGCCACTTCCGGACTAGTCGGTTACGAGCAGTACTTC. This codes for CATSGLVGYEQYF.

The V gene is TRBV5-8, the J gene TRBJ2-1, with 12 bases aligning to TRBD2. Trimming took 4 bases from V and 9 from J; bases not matched to a gene: 11. The CDR3 runs 16 residues. The germline CDR1 and CDR2 sequences are SGHTS and YDEGEE. This CDR3 is CASSASLAGGRIEQFF. In DNA form, the CDR3 reads TGTGCCAGCAGCGCCTCGCTAGCGGGGGGGAGGATTGAGCAGTTCTTC.

This sequence joins TRBV2 and TRBJ2-1; 16 bases align to TRBD2. This CDR3 has 18 amino acids. Trimming at V came to 6 bases and at J to 5 bases, leaving 10 bases not matched to a gene. Germline CDR1 SNHLY, CDR2 FYNNEI. The CDR3 is CASRQGLAGGLYDNEQFF. The CDR3 DNA reads as TGTGCCAGCAGGCAGGGACTAGCGGGGGGGCTTTATGACAATGAGCAGTTCTTC. The entire variable domain, with the rest obtained from reference TRBV2 and TRBJ2-1, is as follows: EPEVTQTPSHQVTQMGQEVILRCVPISNHLYFYWYRQILGQKVEFLVSFYNNEISEKSEIFDDQFSVERPDGSNFTLKIRSTKLEDSAMYFCASRQGLAGGLYDNEQFFGPGTRLTVL.

This chain connects TRBV2 to TRBJ1-1; D gene uncertain. The CDR3 is 14 amino acids. Germline CDR1 is SNHLY and CDR2 is FYNNEI. V was cut by 1 base and J by 1 base, with 7 bases left in between. The CDR3 coding sequence is TGTGCCAGCAGTGAAGGCGGCACGAACACTGAAGCTTTCTTT. Protein product: CASSEGGTNTEAFF.

The chain has TRBV7-3 and TRBJ1-2; D ambiguous. The V and J ends lost 1 base and 7 bases respectively, with 13 bases between them. The CDR3 has 14 amino acids. CDR1 and CDR2 (germline): SGHTA, FQGTGA. The DNA for the CDR3 is TGTGCCAGCAGCTTAAGGCCAGGAGGTCCTGGCTACACCTTC. Its translation is CASSLRPGGPGYTF.